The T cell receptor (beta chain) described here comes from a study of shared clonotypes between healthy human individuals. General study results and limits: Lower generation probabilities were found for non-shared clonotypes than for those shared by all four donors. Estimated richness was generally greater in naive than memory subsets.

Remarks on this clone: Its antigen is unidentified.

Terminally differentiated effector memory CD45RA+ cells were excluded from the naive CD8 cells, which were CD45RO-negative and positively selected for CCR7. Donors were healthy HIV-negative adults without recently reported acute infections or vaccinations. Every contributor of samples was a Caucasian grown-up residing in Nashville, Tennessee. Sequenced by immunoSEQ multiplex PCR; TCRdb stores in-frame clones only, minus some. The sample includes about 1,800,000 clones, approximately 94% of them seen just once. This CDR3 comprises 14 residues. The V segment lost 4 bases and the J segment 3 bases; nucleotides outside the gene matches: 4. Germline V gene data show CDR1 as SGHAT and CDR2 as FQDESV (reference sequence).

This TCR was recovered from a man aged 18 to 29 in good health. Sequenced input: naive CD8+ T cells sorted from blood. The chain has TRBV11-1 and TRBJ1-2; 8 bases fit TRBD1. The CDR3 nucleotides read TGTGCCAGCAGCTATGGACAGGGCGACTATGGCTACACCTTC. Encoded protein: CASSYGQGDYGYTF. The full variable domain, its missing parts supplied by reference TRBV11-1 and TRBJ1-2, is EAEVAQSPRYKITEKSQAVAFWCDPISGHATLYWYRQILGQGPELLVQFQDESVVDDSQLPKDRFSAERLKGVDSTLKIQPAELGDSAMYLCASSYGQGDYGYTFGSGTRLTVV.